The sequence of this T cell receptor beta chain was determined in a study of beta chain features in type 1 diabetes. Overall study context: Taken together, all samples contributed 95 million to 110 million examined sorted cells. General study points: Significant though moderate, a shortening of TCRB CDR3s appeared in all four CD4+ subsets of Type 1 diabetes patients. Comparison showed that naive, central memory and Treg TCRB repertoires appeared more similar among patients than among healthy donors. Individuals with type 1 diabetes displayed fewer insertions and more deletions at VDJ junctions.

Reverse transcription of all isolated RNA meant that expressed TCRB transcripts were sequenced. TCRdb keeps only in-frame clones here, not all; method: immunoSEQ multiplex PCR. The table includes around 44,000 clones, roughly 68% detected once. By way of CD45RO/CCR7/CD25/CD127/CD95/CD27, the CD4+ regulatory, stem cell-like memory, central memory and naive cells were sorted. Deletions cut 4 bases from V and 4 bases from J, with 11 bases between. This CDR3 contains 13 residues. Germline CDR1 SQVTM, CDR2 ANQGSEA. With respect to this clone: Its cognate antigen is unknown.

This chain joins TRBV29-1 and TRBJ2-1, with D perhaps TRBD1 (5 bases). Source material: Tregs from blood. The source is a woman in her late teens or twenties with type 1 diabetes. In DNA, the CDR3 is TGCAGCGTTGTTGAGGCAGGGTACAATGAGCAGTTCTTC. This encodes CSVVEAGYNEQFF.